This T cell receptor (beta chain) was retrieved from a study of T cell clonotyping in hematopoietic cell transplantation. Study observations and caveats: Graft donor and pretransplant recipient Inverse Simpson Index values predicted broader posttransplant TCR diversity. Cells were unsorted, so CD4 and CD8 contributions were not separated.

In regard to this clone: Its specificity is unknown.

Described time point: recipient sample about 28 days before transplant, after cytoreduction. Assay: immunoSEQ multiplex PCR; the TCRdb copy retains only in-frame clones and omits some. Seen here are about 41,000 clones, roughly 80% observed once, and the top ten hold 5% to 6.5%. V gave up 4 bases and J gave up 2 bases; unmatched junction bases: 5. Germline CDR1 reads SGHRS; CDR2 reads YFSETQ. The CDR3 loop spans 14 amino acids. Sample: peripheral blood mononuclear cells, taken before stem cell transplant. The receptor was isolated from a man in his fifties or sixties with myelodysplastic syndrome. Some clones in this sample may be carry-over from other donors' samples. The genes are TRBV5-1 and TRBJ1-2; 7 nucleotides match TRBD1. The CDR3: CASSTAQGNYGYTF. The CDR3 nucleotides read TGCGCCAGCAGCACAGCACAGGGGAACTATGGCTACACCTTC. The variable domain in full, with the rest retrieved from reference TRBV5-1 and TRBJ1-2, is KAGVTQTPRYLIKTRGQQVTLSCSPISGHRSVSWYQQTPGQGLQFLFEYFSETQRNKGNFPGRFSGRQFSNSRSEMNVSTLELGDSALYLCASSTAQGNYGYTFGSGTRLTVV.